The 9 T cell receptor beta chains in this list originate from one sample, sequenced in a study of control samples from healthy donors and cancer patients. Clones were read by immunoSEQ multiplex PCR, and TCRdb kept only the in-frame ones, dropping some. The sample holds approximately 100,000 clones, 90% seen once. The sequencing sample was made of blood. These receptors all come from a woman between 18 and 29 years old in good health.

The rearrangement joins TRBV19 to TRBJ1-2, with D tentatively TRBD1 (5 bases). Trimming removed 3 bases from V and 3 bases from J, with 11 bases in between. The CDR3 covers 14 residues. Germline lookup yields CDR1 LNHDA and CDR2 SQIVND (reference sequence). The CDR3 sequence is CASSISGQDYGYTF. Here the CDR3 DNA reads TGTGCCAGTAGTATCTCAGGGCAAGACTATGGCTACACCTTC.

This chain uses TRBV5-6 with TRBJ2-7, with a possible D match to TRBD2 (6 bases). The length of the CDR3 is 14 residues. CDR1 SGHDT and CDR2 YYEEEE come from the germline V gene. V was pared by 0 bases and J by 4 bases, with 11 bases between. The CDR3 nucleotides read TGTGCCAGCAGCTTGGGTAGGAGGGATTACGAGCAGTACTTC. It yields the protein CASSLGRRDYEQYF.

This sequence joins TRBV12-3 or TRBV12-4 and TRBJ2-1, with no clear D. The CDR3 is 13 amino acids. Trimming left V 3 bases short and J 6 bases short, with 9 bases between. The CDR3 bases are TGTGCCAGCAGTTTCGGACCAACCAATGAGCAGTTCTTC. Protein product: CASSFGPTNEQFF.

This clone was observed once. Its ends do not fully match the called genes, so a read error is possible. The genes are TRBV19 and TRBJ1-1, with a possible D match to TRBD1 (6 bases). The CDR3 has 14 amino acids. CDR1 LNHDA and CDR2 SQIVND come from the germline V gene (reference sequence). The CDR3 loop reads CASSIGGQNSEAFF. In nucleotides, the CDR3 is TGTGCCAGTAGTATAGGAGGACAGAACTCTGAAGCTTTCTTT.

This rearrangement joins TRBV6-4 to TRBJ2-7; possible D gene TRBD1, 5 bases. The CDR3 loop spans 15 amino acids. The V end was cut by 3 bases, the J end by 2 bases, with 14 bases between. Germline CDR1 reads MRHNA; CDR2 reads SNTAGT. The CDR3 loop reads CASSEGRGTTYEQYF. The CDR3, as DNA: TGTGCCAGCAGTGAGGGGCGCGGCACTACCTACGAGCAGTACTTC.

The genes are TRBV6-5 and TRBJ1-2; D is perhaps TRBD1 (5 bases). Germline CDR1 and CDR2: MNHEY and SVGAGI. Trimming removed 10 bases from V and 8 bases from J, with 23 bases in between. This CDR3 has 14 amino acids. CDR3 in DNA: TGTGCCACAAGAACAGGAGGGCGAGGAGAGGGCTACACCTTC. Translation: CATRTGGRGEGYTF.

The rearrangement joins TRBV15 to TRBJ2-1; 11 bases are shared with TRBD1. Germline CDR1 LNHNV, CDR2 YYDKDF (reference sequence). The CDR3 extends over 18 amino acids. V dropped 0 bases and J dropped 9; count of bases not matched to a gene: 13. CDR3 amino acids: CATSRDRGTGGPLVEQFF. CDR3 in DNA: TGTGCCACCAGCAGAGATAGAGGGACAGGGGGGCCCTTGGTTGAGCAGTTCTTC. The full variable domain, completed using reference TRBV15 and TRBJ2-1, is DAMVIQNPRYQVTQFGKPVTLSCSQTLNHNVMYWYQQKSSQAPKLLFHYYDKDFNNEADTPDNFQSRRPNTSFCFLDIRSPGLGDTAMYLCATSRDRGTGGPLVEQFFGPGTRLTVL.

The chain has TRBV6-1 and TRBJ2-5, with 8 nucleotides matching TRBD1. The germline V gene has CDR1 MNHNS and CDR2 SASEGT. The V gene end was trimmed by 4 bases and the J gene end by 3 bases; junction bases not matched to a gene: 13. This CDR3 is 17 amino acids long. The CDR3 sequence is CASSAGGRGFFEETQYF. The CDR3, as DNA: TGTGCCAGCAGTGCAGGGGGCAGGGGATTTTTTGAAGAGACCCAGTACTTC.

This clone was picked up one time. V gene TRBV18 combines with J gene TRBJ1-2; a possible D gene is TRBD1 (5 bases). The CDR3 loop spans 15 amino acids. With 2 bases removed from V and 8 bases from J, the gap between germline ends came to 18 bases. The germline V gene encodes CDR1 KGHSH and CDR2 LQKENI. The CDR3 DNA is TGTGCCAGCTCACCATCTGCGGGAACAGGTGACGGCTACACCTTC. Translating it yields CASSPSAGTGDGYTF.